This passage covers 21 T cell receptor beta chains from one sample sequenced in a study of T-cell memory formation after mild COVID-19. TCRdb reprocessed the 5' RACE reads with MiXCR, giving one entry per CDR3 protein. The sample records a few hundred thousand distinct CDR3 sequences, 20% to 25% being singletons. Specimen: PBMCs or a T cell subset sorted from them (not recorded which). These TCRs come from an adult woman who had mild COVID-19 (a few samples of this study predate the infection). Cell type and time point are not known.

The rearrangement links TRBV25-1 to TRBJ2-7; D might be TRBD1 (5 bases). Trimming pared 6 bases from V and 2 bases from J, leaving 11 bases between. The CDR3 covers 13 residues. The germline CDR1 and CDR2 sequences are MGHDK and SYGVNS. The CDR3 loop reads CASREQGTYEQYF. CDR3 nucleotides: TGTGCCAGCAGGGAGCAGGGTACCTACGAGCAGTACTTC.

This chain uses TRBV10-3 with TRBJ1-3; 7 bases align to TRBD1. V lost 11 bases and J lost 0; bases outside the gene matches: 4. Germline assignment: CDR1 ENHRY and CDR2 SYGVKD. This CDR3 is built from 13 residues. The DNA for the CDR3 is TGTGCCGTGGGACAGCACTCTGGAAACACCATATATTTT. Residues: CAVGQHSGNTIYF.

This clonotype was observed a handful of times. The chain links TRBV2 to TRBJ2-7; tentative D call: TRBD1 (5 bases). The CDR3 is 13 amino acids. V was pared by 7 bases and J by 0 bases, with 10 bases between. Germline CDR1 and CDR2: SNHLY and FYNNEI. CDR3 protein: CASTATDSYEQYF. The DNA for the CDR3 is TGTGCCAGCACCGCGACAGACTCCTACGAGCAGTACTTC.

This chain links TRBV5-1 with TRBJ2-1, with TRBD2 matching over 7 bases. V lost 4 bases, J lost 8 bases, and 12 bases stayed unmatched. The CDR3 covers 15 residues. Looked up from germline, CDR1 is SGHRS and CDR2 is YFSETQ. This CDR3 is CASSLRDYRQHEQFF. CDR3 nucleotides: TGCGCCAGCAGCCTCCGGGACTACCGGCAACATGAGCAGTTCTTC.

This clonotype was recorded a few times. The CDR3 region is CASSHASGQGETQYF. In DNA form, the CDR3 reads TGCGCCAGCAGCCACGCCTCGGGGCAGGGCGAGACCCAGTACTTC. V gene TRBV5-1 combines with J gene TRBJ2-5; D may correspond to TRBD1 or TRBD2 (5 bases each). The germline V gene has CDR1 SGHRS and CDR2 YFSETQ. The CDR3 extends over 15 amino acids. The V and J ends lost 4 bases and 5 bases respectively, with 18 bases between them.

This chain uses TRBV19 with TRBJ2-2, with D possibly being TRBD2 (6 bases). The CDR3 loop spans 14 amino acids. The germline CDR1 and CDR2 sequences are LNHDA and SQIVND (reference sequence). The V and J ends lost 1 base and 6 bases respectively, with 9 bases between them. As DNA, the CDR3 is TGTGCCAGTAGTATAGGCGGGGTCGCCGGGGAGCTGTTTTTT. This sequence encodes CASSIGGVAGELFF.

The chain joins TRBV16 to TRBJ2-7; tentatively, D is TRBD1 (6 bases). This CDR3 spans 14 amino acids. Trimming cost V 0 bases and J 8 bases, with 14 bases left between them. Germline loops: CDR1 KGHSY, CDR2 FQNENV. In DNA, the CDR3 is TGTGCCAGCAGCCAATCCCGGGCAGGGGATAAGCAGTACTTC. It specifies CASSQSRAGDKQYF.

The chain links TRBV7-9 to TRBJ2-1; tentative D call: TRBD2 (6 bases). The CDR3 sequence is 16 residues long. The V end was cut by 1 base, the J end by 4 bases, with 14 bases between. Germline assignment: CDR1 SEHNR and CDR2 FQNEAQ (reference sequence). The CDR3 DNA sequence: TGTGCCAGCAGCTTAGGGAGGGGAGGCGGGTACAATGAGCAGTTCTTC. Translation gives CASSLGRGGGYNEQFF. The variable domain in full, completed from reference TRBV7-9 and TRBJ2-1, reads DTGVSQNPRHKITKRGQNVTFRCDPISEHNRLYWYRQTLGQGPEFLTYFQNEAQLEKSRLLSDRFSAERPKGSFSTLEIQRTEQGDSAMYLCASSLGRGGGYNEQFFGPGTRLTVL.

The chain recombines TRBV7-3 with TRBJ2-3, with 8 bases lining up with TRBD1. V lost 5 bases, J lost 4 bases, and 5 bases stayed unmatched. Germline V gives CDR1 SGHTA, CDR2 FQGTGA. The CDR3 contains 14 residues. CDR3 DNA: TGTGCCAGCAGCAGGACAGGGCGTGCAGATACGCAGTATTTT. Its protein is CASSRTGRADTQYF.

The chain employs TRBV20-1 and TRBJ1-2, with D perhaps TRBD1 (5 bases). V was shortened by 7 bases and J by 2 bases, with 17 bases between the two germline ends. This CDR3 comprises 14 residues. The germline V gene encodes CDR1 DFQATT and CDR2 SNEGSKA (reference sequence). The CDR3 region is CSVPLAGSNYGYTF. Written as DNA, the CDR3 is TGCAGTGTCCCCCTGGCAGGGTCGAACTATGGCTACACCTTC.

This clonotype showed up just a few times. The V and J genes are TRBV25-1 and TRBJ2-7; D not certain. Germline CDR1 is MGHDK and CDR2 is SYGVNS. This CDR3 is built from 11 residues. Trimming took 5 bases from V and 5 from J, leaving 7 bases between them. The DNA of the CDR3 is TGTGCCAGCAGTATCAGTCACGAGCAGTACTTC. Its translation is CASSISHEQYF.

The rearrangement links TRBV20-1 to TRBJ1-1; D ambiguous. Trimming shortened V by 3 bases and J by 7 bases, and 6 bases separated the two germline ends. CDR3 size: 10 residues. Germline CDR1 DFQATT, CDR2 SNEGSKA (reference sequence). The DNA of the CDR3 is TGCAGTGCTAGCAAGGTTGAAGCTTTCTTT. As protein: CSASKVEAFF.

This clonotype showed up just a few times. V and J are TRBV7-2 and TRBJ2-3, with TRBD2 as a possible D gene (5 bases). V shed 2 bases and J shed 2 bases, with 8 bases lying between them. The CDR3 runs 14 residues. In germline, CDR1 is SGHTA, CDR2 FQGNSA. Here the CDR3 reads CASSLRRDTDTQYF. CDR3 in DNA: TGTGCCAGCAGCTTACGCCGGGACACAGATACGCAGTATTTT.

Only a few counts were recorded for this clonotype. The chain employs TRBV5-1 and TRBJ2-1, with unresolved D. V was shortened by 1 base and J by 7 bases, with 3 bases between the two germline ends. The germline CDR1 and CDR2 sequences are SGHRS and YFSETQ. There are 11 residues in the CDR3. CDR3 sequence: CASSLQNEQFF. CDR3 bases: TGCGCCAGCAGCTTGCAGAATGAGCAGTTCTTC.

V and J are TRBV20-1 and TRBJ2-7; 8 bases match TRBD2. The germline V gene encodes CDR1 DFQATT and CDR2 SNEGSKA (reference sequence). This CDR3 region has 17 residues. V gave up 1 base and J gave up 4 bases; unmatched junction bases: 15. This CDR3 is CSARGPASGLLIYEQYF. CDR3 in DNA: TGCAGTGCTAGAGGTCCGGCTAGCGGGCTGCTGATATACGAGCAGTACTTC.

The gene calls are TRBV27 and TRBJ1-1; D not certain. V lost 5 bases, J lost 5 bases, and 15 bases lay in between. CDR3 length: 14 residues. Germline CDR1 reads MNHEY; CDR2 reads SMNVEV (reference sequence). The CDR3, as DNA: TGTGCCAGCAGTCCGGAACCCCCGGGGACTGAAGCTTTCTTT. This encodes CASSPEPPGTEAFF.

This clonotype was recorded many times. V usage is TRBV5-1 and J usage is TRBJ1-1; D gene ambiguous. Per germline, CDR1 SGHRS and CDR2 YFSETQ. Trimming removed 0 bases at V and 2 bases at J, with 8 bases between. This CDR3 has 14 amino acids. CDR3 loop: CASSLAGRNTEAFF. CDR3 in DNA: TGCGCCAGCAGCTTGGCTGGTAGAAACACTGAAGCTTTCTTT. The full variable domain, in which reference TRBV5-1 and TRBJ1-1 provide the parts outside the CDR3, is KAGVTQTPRYLIKTRGQQVTLSCSPISGHRSVSWYQQTPGQGLQFLFEYFSETQRNKGNFPGRFSGRQFSNSRSEMNVSTLELGDSALYLCASSLAGRNTEAFFGQGTRLTVV.

The chain has TRBV7-9 and TRBJ1-2; 7 positions agree with TRBD1. The germline V gene has CDR1 SEHNR and CDR2 FQNEAQ (reference sequence). The CDR3 covers 16 residues. The ends lost 5 bases at V and 8 bases at J; junction bases unmatched: 17. Written as DNA, the CDR3 is TGTGCCAGCAGCCCCGGCGGGACAGCCCATTCCGGGGGCTACACCTTC. Residues: CASSPGGTAHSGGYTF.

The chain recombines TRBV4-2 with TRBJ2-1; no definite D call. Between the trimmed V and J ends, which lost 0 bases and 8 bases, there was a span of 17 bases. The CDR3 loop spans 16 amino acids. The germline V gene encodes CDR1 LGHNA and CDR2 YNFKEQ. The CDR3 spells CASSQEGSNVGDEQFF. CDR3 bases: TGTGCCAGCAGCCAAGAAGGCAGCAATGTGGGCGATGAGCAGTTCTTC.

A few counts support this clonotype. The chain has TRBV12-3 or TRBV12-4 and TRBJ2-2; possibly TRBD1 for D (7 bases). This CDR3 has 15 residues. V dropped 4 bases and J dropped 3 bases, with 12 bases sitting between them. CDR3 DNA sequence: TGTGCCAGCAGTTCACAGGGGAGGTACACCGGGGAGCTGTTTTTT. Residues: CASSSQGRYTGELFF.

This clonotype showed up just once. The rearrangement links TRBV5-6 to TRBJ2-1, with TRBD2 as a possible D gene (6 bases). Germline V gene lookup returns CDR1 SGHDT and CDR2 YYEEEE. Between the trimmed V and J ends, which lost 2 bases and 6 bases, there was a span of 15 bases. CDR3 length: 15 amino acids. The CDR3 DNA reads TGTGCCAGCAGCTTTTTCACGGGAGTAGTCAATGAGCAGTTCTTC. Translation: CASSFFTGVVNEQFF.